The subject of this entry is one TCR beta chain. These data belong to a study of cytomegalovirus exposure and HLA in healthy donors. This CDR3 region has 12 residues. The V gene end was trimmed by 8 bases and the J gene end by 2 bases; junction bases not matched to a gene: 6. Germline V gene lookup returns CDR1 SQVTM and CDR2 ANQGSEA. Whereas donors were nominally healthy upon sampling, unrecorded immune exposures were probable. The PCR ran on 60 Vbeta and 13 Jbeta primers. The repertoire was sequenced with immunoSEQ multiplex PCR; TCRdb's copy has only in-frame clones and lacks some. The sample holds approximately 120,000 clones, 65% to 80% seen once.

The chain couples TRBV29-1 to TRBJ2-7, with TRBD1 identical over 7 bases. The source material was PBMCs. The TCR originated in a man younger than 40 in good health and CMV-seronegative. The CDR3 here is CSYRTGPYEQYF. Written as DNA, the CDR3 is TGCAGCTACAGGACAGGCCCCTACGAGCAGTACTTC.